This T cell receptor beta chain originates from a study of spatial heterogeneity in lung cancer. Study-level points and caveats: Counts of expanded intratumoral alpha and beta TCRs tracked tumor mutation counts.

The length of the CDR3 is 15 residues. In germline, CDR1 is MDHEN, CDR2 SYDVKM. V was cut by 5 bases and J by 1 base, with 14 bases left in between. TCRdb itself ran the 5' RACE reads through MiXCR, one entry per CDR3 protein. The table includes several thousand distinct CDR3 sequences, more than 20% detected once. Sample share makes this clonotype large. What it recognizes is unknown. Time point defined: sample taken at primary tumor resection. Whole RNA came from tumor, nontumor lung or frozen PBMC and was sequenced without being sorted. The chain recombines TRBV28 with TRBJ1-2; the D gene is possibly TRBD1 (5 bases). This sequence was found in a female donor with early-stage non-small cell lung cancer. Sample: lung tumor tissue, taken at surgery. The chain's CDR3 is CASSSIGALNYGYTF. The CDR3 DNA reads as TGTGCCAGCAGTAGTATAGGGGCCCTTAACTATGGCTACACCTTC.